One and the same sample provided the 4 T cell receptor beta chains below, sequenced in a study of cytomegalovirus exposure and HLA in healthy donors. The PCR was carried out with 60 Vbeta primers and 13 Jbeta primers. Sequencing used immunoSEQ multiplex PCR; TCRdb keeps in-frame clones, though not all of them. Of 150,000 or so clones detected, around 84% appear once; the ten largest clones hold around 6%. Specimen: PBMCs. These receptors all stem from a woman in her thirties or forties in good health and CMV-seropositive.

The V and J genes are TRBV6-4 and TRBJ2-1; 7 positions match TRBD2. V shed 0 bases and J 0 bases; nucleotides not matched to a gene: 11. Germline values: CDR1 MRHNA, CDR2 SNTAGT. The CDR3 is 19 residues long. CDR3 protein: CASSDSIKGGTSSYNEQFF. The CDR3 region has the DNA TGTGCCAGCAGTGACTCCATTAAGGGAGGGACCTCCTCCTACAATGAGCAGTTCTTC.

The chain couples TRBV29-1 to TRBJ1-2; weak D call: TRBD1 (5 bases). V was shortened by 7 bases and J by 0 bases, with 15 bases between the two germline ends. The CDR3 extends over 14 amino acids. Germline CDR1 SQVTM, CDR2 ANQGSEA. This CDR3 is CSAGRGLSNYGYTF. CDR3 DNA sequence: TGCAGCGCAGGGAGGGGCCTTTCTAACTATGGCTACACCTTC.

The chain couples TRBV29-1 to TRBJ1-1; 7 bases fit TRBD1. The CDR3 has 16 residues. J gave up 1 base and V 1 base, and 9 bases lay outside the gene matches. Per the germline V gene, CDR1 is SQVTM and CDR2 is ANQGSEA. CDR3 in amino acids: CSVEVWADRANTEAFF. In nucleotides, the CDR3 is TGCAGCGTTGAAGTATGGGCAGACAGGGCGAACACTGAAGCTTTCTTT.

This clone appeared a single time. V is TRBV5-1 and J is TRBJ2-3; the D gene is possibly TRBD1 (5 bases). The CDR3 has 14 residues. The V end was cut by 4 bases, the J end by 0 bases, with 9 bases between. Germline lookup yields CDR1 SGHRS and CDR2 YFSETQ. The CDR3 sequence: CASSPWTSTDTQYF. The CDR3 nucleotides are TGCGCCAGCAGCCCCTGGACAAGCACAGATACGCAGTATTTT.